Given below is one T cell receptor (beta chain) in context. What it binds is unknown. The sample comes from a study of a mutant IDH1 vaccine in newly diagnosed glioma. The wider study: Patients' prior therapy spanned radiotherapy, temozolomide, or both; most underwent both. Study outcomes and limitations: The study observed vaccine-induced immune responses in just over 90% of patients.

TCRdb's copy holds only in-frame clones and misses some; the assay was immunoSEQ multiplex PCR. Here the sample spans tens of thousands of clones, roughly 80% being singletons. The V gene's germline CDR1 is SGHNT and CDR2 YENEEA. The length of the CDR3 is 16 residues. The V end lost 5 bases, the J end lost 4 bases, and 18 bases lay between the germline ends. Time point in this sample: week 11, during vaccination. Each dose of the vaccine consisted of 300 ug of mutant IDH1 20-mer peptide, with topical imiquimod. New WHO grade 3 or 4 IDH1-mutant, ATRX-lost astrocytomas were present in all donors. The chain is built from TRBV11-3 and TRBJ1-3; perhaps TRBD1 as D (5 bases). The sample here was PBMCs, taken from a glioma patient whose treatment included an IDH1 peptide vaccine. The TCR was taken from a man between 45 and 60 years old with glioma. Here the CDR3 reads CASSILTGRGGNTIYF. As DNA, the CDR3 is TGTGCCAGCAGCATCTTGACGGGACGTGGGGGAAACACCATATATTTT.